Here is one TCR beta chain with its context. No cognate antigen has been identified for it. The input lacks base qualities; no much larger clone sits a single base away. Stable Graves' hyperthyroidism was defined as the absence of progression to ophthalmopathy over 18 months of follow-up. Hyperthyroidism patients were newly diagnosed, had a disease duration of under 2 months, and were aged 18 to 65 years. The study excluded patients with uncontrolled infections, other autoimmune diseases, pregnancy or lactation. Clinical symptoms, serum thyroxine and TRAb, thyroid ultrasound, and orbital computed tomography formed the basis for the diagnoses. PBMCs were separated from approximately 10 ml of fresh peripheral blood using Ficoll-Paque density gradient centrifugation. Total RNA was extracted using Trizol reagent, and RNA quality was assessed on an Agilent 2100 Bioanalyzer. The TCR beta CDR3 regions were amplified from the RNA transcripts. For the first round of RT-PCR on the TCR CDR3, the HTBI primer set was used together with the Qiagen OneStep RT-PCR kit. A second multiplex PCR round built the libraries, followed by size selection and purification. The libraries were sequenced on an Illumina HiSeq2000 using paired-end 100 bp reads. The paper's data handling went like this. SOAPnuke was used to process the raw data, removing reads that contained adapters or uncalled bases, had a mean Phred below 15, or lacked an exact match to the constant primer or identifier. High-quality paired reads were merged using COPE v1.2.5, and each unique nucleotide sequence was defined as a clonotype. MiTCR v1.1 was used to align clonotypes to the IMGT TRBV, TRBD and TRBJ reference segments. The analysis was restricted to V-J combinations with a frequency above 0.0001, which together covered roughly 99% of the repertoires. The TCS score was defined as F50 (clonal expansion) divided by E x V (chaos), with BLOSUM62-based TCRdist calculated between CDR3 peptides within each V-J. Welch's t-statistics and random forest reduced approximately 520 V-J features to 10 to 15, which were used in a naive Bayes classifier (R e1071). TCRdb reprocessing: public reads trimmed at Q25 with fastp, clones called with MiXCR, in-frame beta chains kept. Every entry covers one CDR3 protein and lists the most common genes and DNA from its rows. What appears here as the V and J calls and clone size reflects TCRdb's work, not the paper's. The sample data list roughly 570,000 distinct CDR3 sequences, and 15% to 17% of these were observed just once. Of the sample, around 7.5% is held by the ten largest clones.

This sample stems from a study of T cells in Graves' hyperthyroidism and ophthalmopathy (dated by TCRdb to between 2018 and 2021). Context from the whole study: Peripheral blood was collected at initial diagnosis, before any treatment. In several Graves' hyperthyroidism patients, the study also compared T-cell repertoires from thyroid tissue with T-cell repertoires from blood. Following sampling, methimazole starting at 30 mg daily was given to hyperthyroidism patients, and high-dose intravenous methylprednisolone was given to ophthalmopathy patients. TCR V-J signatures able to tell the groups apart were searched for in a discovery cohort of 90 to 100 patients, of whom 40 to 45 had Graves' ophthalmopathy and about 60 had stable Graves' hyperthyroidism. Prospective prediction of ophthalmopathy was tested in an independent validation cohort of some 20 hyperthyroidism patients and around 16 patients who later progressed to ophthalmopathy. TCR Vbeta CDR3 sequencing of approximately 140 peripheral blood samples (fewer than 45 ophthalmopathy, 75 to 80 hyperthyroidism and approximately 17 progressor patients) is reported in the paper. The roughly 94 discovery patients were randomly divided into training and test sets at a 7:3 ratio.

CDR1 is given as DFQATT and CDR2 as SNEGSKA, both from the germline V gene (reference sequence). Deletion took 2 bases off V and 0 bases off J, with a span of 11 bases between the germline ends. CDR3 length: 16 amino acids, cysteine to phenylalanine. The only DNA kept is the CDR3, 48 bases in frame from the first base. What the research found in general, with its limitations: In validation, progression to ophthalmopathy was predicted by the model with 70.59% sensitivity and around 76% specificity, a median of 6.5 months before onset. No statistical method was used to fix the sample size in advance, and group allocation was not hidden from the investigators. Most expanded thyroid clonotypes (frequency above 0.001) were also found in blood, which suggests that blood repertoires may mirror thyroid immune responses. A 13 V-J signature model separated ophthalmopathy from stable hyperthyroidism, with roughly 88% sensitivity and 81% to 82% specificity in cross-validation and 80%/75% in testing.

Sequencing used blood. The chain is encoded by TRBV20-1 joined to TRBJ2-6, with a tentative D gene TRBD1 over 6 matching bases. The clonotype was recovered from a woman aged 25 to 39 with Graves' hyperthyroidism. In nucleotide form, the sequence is TGCAGTGCTAGAACAGGGCTAAGCTCTGGGGCCAACGTCCTGACTTTC. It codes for CSARTGLSSGANVLTF.